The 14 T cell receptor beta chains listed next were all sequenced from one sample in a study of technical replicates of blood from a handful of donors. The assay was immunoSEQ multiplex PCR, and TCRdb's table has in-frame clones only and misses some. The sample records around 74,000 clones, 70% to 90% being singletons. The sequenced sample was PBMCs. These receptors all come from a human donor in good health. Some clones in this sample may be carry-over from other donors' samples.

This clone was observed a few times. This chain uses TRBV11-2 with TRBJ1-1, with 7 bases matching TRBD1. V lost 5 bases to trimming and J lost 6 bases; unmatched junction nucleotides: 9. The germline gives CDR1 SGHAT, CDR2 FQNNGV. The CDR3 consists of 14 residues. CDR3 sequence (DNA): TGTGCCAGCAGCCCTCAGACAGGGCGGGCTGAAGCTTTCTTT. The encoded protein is CASSPQTGRAEAFF.

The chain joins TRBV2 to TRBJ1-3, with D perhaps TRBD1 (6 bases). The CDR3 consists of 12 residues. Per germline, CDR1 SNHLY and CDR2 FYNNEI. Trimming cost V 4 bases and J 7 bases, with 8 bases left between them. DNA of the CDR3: TGTGCCAGCAGTGGCCAGGGGAACACCATATATTTT. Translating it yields CASSGQGNTIYF.

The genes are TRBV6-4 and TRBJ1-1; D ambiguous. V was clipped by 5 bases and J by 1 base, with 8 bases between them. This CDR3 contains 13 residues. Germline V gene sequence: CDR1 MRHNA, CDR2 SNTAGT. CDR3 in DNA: TGTGCCAGCAGTTTTTCAGAGAACACTGAAGCTTTCTTT. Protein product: CASSFSENTEAFF.

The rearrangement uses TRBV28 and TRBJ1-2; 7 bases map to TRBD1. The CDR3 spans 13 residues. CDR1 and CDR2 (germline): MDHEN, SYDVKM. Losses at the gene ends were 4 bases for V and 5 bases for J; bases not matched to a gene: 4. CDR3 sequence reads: CASSSQGVYGYTF. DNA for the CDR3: TGTGCCAGCAGTTCCCAGGGGGTATATGGCTACACCTTC.

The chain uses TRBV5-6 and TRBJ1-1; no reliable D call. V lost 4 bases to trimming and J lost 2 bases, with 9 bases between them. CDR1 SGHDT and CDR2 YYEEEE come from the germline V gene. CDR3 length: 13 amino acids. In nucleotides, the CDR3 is TGTGCCAGCAGCGCGGGCCCAAACACTGAAGCTTTCTTT. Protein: CASSAGPNTEAFF.

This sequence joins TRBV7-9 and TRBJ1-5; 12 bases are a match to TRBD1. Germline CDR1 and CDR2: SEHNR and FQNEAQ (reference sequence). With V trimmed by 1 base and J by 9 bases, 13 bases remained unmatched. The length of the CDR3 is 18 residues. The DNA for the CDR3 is TGTGCCAGCAGCTTAGAAGGGACAGGGGGCTGGGAAATCGTGCCCCAGCATTTT. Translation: CASSLEGTGGWEIVPQHF.

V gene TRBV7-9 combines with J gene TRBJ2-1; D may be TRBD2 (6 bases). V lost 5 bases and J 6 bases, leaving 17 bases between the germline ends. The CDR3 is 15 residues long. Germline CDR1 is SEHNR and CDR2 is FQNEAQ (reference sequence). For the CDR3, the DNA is TGTGCCAGCAGCGCCTGTAGCGGTCCATGCAATGAGCAGTTCTTC. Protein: CASSACSGPCNEQFF.

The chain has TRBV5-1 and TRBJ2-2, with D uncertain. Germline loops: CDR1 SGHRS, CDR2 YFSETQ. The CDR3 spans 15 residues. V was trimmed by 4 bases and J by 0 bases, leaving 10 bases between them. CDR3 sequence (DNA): TGCGCCAGCAGCGTCCAGACATCGAACACCGGGGAGCTGTTTTTT. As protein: CASSVQTSNTGELFF.

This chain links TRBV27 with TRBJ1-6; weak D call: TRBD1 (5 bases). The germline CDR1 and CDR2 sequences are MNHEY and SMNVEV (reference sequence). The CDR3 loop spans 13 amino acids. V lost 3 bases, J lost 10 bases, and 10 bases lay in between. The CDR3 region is CASSFGGTSPLHF. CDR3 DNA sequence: TGTGCCAGCAGTTTTGGGGGGACCTCACCCCTCCACTTT.

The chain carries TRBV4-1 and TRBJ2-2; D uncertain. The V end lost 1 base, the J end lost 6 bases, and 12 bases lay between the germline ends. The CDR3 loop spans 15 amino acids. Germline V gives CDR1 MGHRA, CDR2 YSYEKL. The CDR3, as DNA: TGCGCCAGCAGCCAAGTGATCGAGTCTCCCGGGGAGCTGTTTTTT. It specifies CASSQVIESPGELFF.

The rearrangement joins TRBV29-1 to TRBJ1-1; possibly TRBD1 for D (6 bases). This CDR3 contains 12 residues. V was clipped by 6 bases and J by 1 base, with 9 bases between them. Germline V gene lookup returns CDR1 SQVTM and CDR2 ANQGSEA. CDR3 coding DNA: TGCAGCGTCTCGGACAGGAACACTGAAGCTTTCTTT. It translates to CSVSDRNTEAFF.

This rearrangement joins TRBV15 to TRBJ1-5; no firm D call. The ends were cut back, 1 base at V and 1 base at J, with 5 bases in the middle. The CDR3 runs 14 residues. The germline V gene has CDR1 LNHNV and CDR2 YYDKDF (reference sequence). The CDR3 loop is CATSRAGSNQPQHF. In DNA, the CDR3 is TGTGCCACCAGCAGAGCGGGGAGCAATCAGCCCCAGCATTTT.

DNA of the CDR3: TGTGCCAGCAGCCAAGACAGATACAATCAGCCCCAGCATTTT. Its protein product is CASSQDRYNQPQHF. The genes are TRBV5-5 and TRBJ1-5; tentative D call: TRBD1 (5 bases). Trimming removed 4 bases from V and 3 bases from J, with 11 bases in between. Germline CDR1 and CDR2: SGHKS and YYEKEE (reference sequence). This CDR3 region has 14 residues.

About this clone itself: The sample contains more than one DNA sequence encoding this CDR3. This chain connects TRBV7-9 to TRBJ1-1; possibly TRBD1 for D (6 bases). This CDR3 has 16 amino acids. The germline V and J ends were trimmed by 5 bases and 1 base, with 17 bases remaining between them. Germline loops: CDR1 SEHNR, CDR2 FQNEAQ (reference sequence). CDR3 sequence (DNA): TGTGCCAGCAGCCGGATTGGGGGCTCGGGGAACACTGAAGCTTTCTTT. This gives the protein CASSRIGGSGNTEAFF. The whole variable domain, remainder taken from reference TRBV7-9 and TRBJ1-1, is DTGVSQNPRHKITKRGQNVTFRCDPISEHNRLYWYRQTLGQGPEFLTYFQNEAQLEKSRLLSDRFSAERPKGSFSTLEIQRTEQGDSAMYLCASSRIGGSGNTEAFFGQGTRLTVV.